Reported below is one TCR beta chain. The sample belongs to a study of CD8 T cells in Susac syndrome. RNA, at about 0.45 to 1 ug, was reverse transcribed with random hexamers. TCRdb reprocessed the immunoSEQ multiplex PCR reads with MiXCR, giving one entry per CDR3 protein. The table shows roughly 190,000 distinct CDR3 sequences, with about 94% occurring only once. V was clipped by 2 bases and J by 6 bases, with 9 bases between them. Per germline, CDR1 SGHRS and CDR2 YFSETQ. The length of the CDR3 is 13 residues. Sample: CD4+ T cells from PBMCs. The TCR comes from a human donor in good health. The chain uses TRBV5-1 and TRBJ2-1, with D perhaps TRBD2 (6 bases). CDR3 in amino acids: CASSFRTTNEQFF. The CDR3 DNA sequence: TGCGCCAGCAGCTTCAGGACTACCAATGAGCAGTTCTTC. Combining the CDR3 with reference TRBV5-1 and TRBJ2-1 gives the whole variable domain KAGVTQTPRYLIKTRGQQVTLSCSPISGHRSVSWYQQTPGQGLQFLFEYFSETQRNKGNFPGRFSGRQFSNSRSEMNVSTLELGDSALYLCASSFRTTNEQFFGPGTRLTVL.